A single T cell receptor (beta chain) is shown here with its context. Enrolment of Seattle patients took place during active infection, and they were followed longitudinally. The CDR3 totals 12 residues. Trimming removed 3 bases from V and 10 bases from J, with 15 bases in between. Germline V gene lookup returns CDR1 SQVTM and CDR2 ANQGSEA. This table comes from immunoSEQ multiplex PCR, and its TCRdb copy is limited to in-frame clones, with some not included. The table includes about 95,000 clones, around 92% detected once. The sample is drawn from a study of blood T cell repertoires in COVID-19. The chain combines TRBV29-1 with TRBJ1-1; no firm D call. What was sequenced was peripheral blood. The TCR sequence derives from a man aged 45-65 years with COVID-19, enrolled during active disease. CDR3 loop: CSVDKFSEGAFF. The CDR3 region has the DNA TGCAGCGTTGACAAGTTCTCCGAGGGAGCTTTCTTT. The variable domain in full, completed from reference TRBV29-1 and TRBJ1-1, reads SAVISQKPSRDICQRGTSLTIQCQVDSQVTMMFWYRQQPGQSLTLIATANQGSEATYESGFVIDKFPISRPNLTFSTLTVSNMSPEDSSIYLCSVDKFSEGAFFGQGTRLTVV.